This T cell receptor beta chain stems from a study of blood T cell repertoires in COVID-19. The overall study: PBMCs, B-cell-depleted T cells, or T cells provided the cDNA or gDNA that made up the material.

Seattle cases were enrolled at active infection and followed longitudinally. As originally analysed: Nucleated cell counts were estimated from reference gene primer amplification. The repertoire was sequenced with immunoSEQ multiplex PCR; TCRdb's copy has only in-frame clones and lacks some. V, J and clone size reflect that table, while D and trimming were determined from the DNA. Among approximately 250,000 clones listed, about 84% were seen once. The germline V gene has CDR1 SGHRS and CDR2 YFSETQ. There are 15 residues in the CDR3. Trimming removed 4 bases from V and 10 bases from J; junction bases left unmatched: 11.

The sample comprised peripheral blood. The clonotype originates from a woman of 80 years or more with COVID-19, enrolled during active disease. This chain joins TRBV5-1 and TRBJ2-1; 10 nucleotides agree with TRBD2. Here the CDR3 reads CASSRAAGTSVEQFF. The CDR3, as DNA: TGCGCCAGCAGCCGAGCAGCCGGGACTAGCGTCGAGCAGTTCTTC.